This T cell receptor beta chain came from a study of blood T cell repertoires in COVID-19. On the study more broadly: Sites in the United States, Italy and Spain provided acute and convalescent COVID-19 samples.

Clinical histories supplied by participants themselves formed the basis of cohort assignment. Donors of Cohort 3 who recovered were those that had two negative PCRs, clearance, or symptom resolution. This clone was picked up one time. Profiled with immunoSEQ multiplex PCR; TCRdb holds only in-frame clones, not every one. The sample has about 300,000 clones; 80% to 90% are singletons. The CDR3 covers 12 residues. The junction had 3 bases not matched to a gene; V was cut back by 5 bases and J by 6 bases. The chain has TRBV12-3 or TRBV12-4 and TRBJ2-7, with 8 nucleotides matching TRBD1. The clonotype originates from a man aged 30 to 45 who had recovered from COVID-19. Sequenced sample: PBMCs or T cells enriched from blood (not recorded which). DNA of the CDR3: TGTGCCAGCAGTACTGACAGGGGCGAGCAGTACTTC. Translated, it gives CASSTDRGEQYF.